This TCR beta chain originates from a study of a mutant IDH1 vaccine in newly diagnosed glioma. Deletions cut 4 bases from V and 9 bases from J, with 7 bases between. CDR3 size: 10 residues. CDR1 and CDR2 (germline): SQVTM, ANQGSEA. The data were produced by immunoSEQ multiplex PCR, yet TCRdb's version contains in-frame clones alone and is incomplete. The sample records fewer than 35,000 clones, roughly four fifths being singletons. Time point reported: week 47, end of study. Alongside topical imiquimod, each dose of vaccine comprised 300 ug of mutant IDH1 20-mer peptide. In weeks 1, 3, 5, 7, 11, 15, 19 and 23, patients were immunized, eight times in all. Notes on this clone: As yet, its antigen is unknown.

This specimen consisted of PBMCs, obtained from a glioma patient whose treatment included an IDH1 peptide vaccine. The V call is TRBV29-1, the J call TRBJ2-1; D is undetermined. The receptor was isolated from a man aged 30-40 years with glioma. CDR3 in amino acids: CSVGEGEQFF. The DNA of the CDR3 is TGCAGCGTTGGTGAAGGTGAGCAGTTCTTC.